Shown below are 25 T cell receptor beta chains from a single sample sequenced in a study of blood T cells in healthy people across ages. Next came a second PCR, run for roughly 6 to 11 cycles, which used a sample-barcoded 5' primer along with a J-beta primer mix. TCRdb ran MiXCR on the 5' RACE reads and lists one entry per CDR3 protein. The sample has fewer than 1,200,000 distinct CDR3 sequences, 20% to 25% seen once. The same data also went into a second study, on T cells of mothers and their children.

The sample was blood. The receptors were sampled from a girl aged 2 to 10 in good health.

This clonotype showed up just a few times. CDR3 amino acids: CSAHPGTSETDTQYF. CDR3 in DNA: TGCAGTGCTCATCCCGGGACTAGTGAAACAGATACGCAGTATTTT. This chain uses TRBV20-1 with TRBJ2-3; 8 bases match TRBD2. J lost 3 bases, V lost 5 bases, and 10 bases had no gene match. Germline V gives CDR1 DFQATT, CDR2 SNEGSKA (reference sequence). The CDR3 is 15 amino acids.

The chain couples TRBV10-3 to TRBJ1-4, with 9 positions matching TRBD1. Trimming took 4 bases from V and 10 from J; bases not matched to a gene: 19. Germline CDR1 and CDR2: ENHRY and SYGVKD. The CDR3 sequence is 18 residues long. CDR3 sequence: CAISATTLSGTGLGKLFF. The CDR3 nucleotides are TGTGCCATCAGTGCAACAACCCTAAGTGGGACAGGGTTGGGAAAACTGTTTTTT.

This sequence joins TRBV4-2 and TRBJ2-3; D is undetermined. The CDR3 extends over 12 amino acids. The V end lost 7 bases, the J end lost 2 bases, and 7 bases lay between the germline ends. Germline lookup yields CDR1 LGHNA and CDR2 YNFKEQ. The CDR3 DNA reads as TGTGCCAGCACTGACGACACAGATACGCAGTATTTT. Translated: CASTDDTDTQYF.

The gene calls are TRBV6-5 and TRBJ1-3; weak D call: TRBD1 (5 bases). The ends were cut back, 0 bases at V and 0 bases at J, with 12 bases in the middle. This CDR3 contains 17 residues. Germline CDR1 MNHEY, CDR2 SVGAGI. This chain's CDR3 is CASSYSLGLSSGNTIYF. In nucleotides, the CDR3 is TGTGCCAGCAGTTACTCGTTGGGACTGTCCTCTGGAAACACCATATATTTT.

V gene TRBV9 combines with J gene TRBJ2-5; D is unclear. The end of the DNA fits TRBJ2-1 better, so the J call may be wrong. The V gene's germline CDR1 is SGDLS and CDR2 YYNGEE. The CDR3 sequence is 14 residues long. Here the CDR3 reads CASSVKAAYNEQFF. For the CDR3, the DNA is TGTGCCAGCAGCGTAAAGGCGGCCTACAATGAGCAGTTCTTC.

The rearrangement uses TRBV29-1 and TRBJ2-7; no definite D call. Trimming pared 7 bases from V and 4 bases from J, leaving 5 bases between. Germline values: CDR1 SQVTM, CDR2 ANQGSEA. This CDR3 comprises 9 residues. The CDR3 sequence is CSAKYEQYF. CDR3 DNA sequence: TGCAGCGCTAAATACGAGCAGTACTTC.

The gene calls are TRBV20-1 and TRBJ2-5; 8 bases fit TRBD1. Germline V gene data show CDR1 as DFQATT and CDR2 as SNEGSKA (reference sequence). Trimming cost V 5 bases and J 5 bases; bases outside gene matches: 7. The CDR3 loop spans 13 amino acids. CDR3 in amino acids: CSASRTGYETQYF. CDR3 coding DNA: TGCAGTGCTTCCCGGACAGGGTATGAGACCCAGTACTTC.

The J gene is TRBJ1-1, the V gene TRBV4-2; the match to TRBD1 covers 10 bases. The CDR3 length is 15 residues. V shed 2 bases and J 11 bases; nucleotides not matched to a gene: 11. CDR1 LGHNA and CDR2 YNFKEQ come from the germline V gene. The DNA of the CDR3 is TGTGCCAGCAGCCAAAAGGAGACCGGGACAGGGGTGGCTTTCTTT. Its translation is CASSQKETGTGVAFF.

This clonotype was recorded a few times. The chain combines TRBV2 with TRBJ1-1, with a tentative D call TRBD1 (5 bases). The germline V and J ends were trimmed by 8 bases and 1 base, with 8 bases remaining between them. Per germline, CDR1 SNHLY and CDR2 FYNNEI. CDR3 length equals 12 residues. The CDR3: CASGTENTEAFF. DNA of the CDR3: TGTGCCAGCGGGACGGAGAACACTGAAGCTTTCTTT.

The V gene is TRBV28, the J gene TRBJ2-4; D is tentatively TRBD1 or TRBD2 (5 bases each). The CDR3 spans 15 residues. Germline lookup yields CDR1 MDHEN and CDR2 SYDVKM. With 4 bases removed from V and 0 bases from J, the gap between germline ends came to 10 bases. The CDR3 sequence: CASSSGTLAKNIQYF. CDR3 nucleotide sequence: TGTGCCAGCAGTTCCGGGACCCTAGCCAAAAACATTCAGTACTTC.

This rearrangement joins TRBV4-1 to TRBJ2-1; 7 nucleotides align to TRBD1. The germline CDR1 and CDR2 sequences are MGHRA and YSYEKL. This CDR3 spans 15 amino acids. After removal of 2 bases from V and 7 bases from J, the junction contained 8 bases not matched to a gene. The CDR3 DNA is TGCGCCAGCAGCCAACCCCGGGACAGATTAAATGAGCAGTTCTTC. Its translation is CASSQPRDRLNEQFF.

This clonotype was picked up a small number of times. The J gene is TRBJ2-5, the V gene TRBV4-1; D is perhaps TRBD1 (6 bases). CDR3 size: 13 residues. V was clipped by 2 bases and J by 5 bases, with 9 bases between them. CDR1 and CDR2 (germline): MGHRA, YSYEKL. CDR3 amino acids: CASSQPDRETQYF. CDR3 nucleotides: TGCGCCAGCAGCCAACCCGACAGGGAGACCCAGTACTTC.

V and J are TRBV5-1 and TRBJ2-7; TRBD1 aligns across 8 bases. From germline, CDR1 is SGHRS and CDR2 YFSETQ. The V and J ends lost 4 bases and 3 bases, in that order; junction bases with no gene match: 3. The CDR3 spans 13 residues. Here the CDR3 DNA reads TGCGCCAGCAGCCAGACAGGGGACTACGAGCAGTACTTC. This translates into CASSQTGDYEQYF.

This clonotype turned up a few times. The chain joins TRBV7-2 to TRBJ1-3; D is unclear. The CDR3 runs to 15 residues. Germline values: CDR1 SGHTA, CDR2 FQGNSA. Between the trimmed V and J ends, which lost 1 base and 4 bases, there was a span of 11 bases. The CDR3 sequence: CASSLDSGLGNTIYF. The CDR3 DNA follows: TGTGCCAGCAGCTTAGATTCCGGGTTGGGAAACACCATATATTTT.

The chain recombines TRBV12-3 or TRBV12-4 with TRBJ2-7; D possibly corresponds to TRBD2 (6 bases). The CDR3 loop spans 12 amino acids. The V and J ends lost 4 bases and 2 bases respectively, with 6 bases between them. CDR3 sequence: CASSWGAYEQYF. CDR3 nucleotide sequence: TGTGCCAGCAGTTGGGGGGCCTACGAGCAGTACTTC.

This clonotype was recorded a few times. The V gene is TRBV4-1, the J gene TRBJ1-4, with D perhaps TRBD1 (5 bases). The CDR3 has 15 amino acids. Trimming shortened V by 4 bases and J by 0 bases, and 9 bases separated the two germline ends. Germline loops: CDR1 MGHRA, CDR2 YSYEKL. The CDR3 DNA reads TGCGCCAGCAGCCTTCAGGGTACAACTAATGAAAAACTGTTTTTT. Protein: CASSLQGTTNEKLFF.

Here the CDR3 DNA reads TGCAGTGCTAGCCCGCCGGGTTTGTATGGCTACACCTTC. Translating gives CSASPPGLYGYTF. V usage is TRBV20-1 and J usage is TRBJ1-2, with no clear D. Per germline, CDR1 DFQATT and CDR2 SNEGSKA (reference sequence). The CDR3 runs to 13 residues. Trimming left V 3 bases short and J 5 bases short, with 13 bases between.

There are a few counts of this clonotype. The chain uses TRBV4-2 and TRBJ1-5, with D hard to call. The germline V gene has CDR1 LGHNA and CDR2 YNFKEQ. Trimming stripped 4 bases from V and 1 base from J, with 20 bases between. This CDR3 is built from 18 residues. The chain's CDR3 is CASSLEPSGELSNQPQHF. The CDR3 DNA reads TGTGCCAGCAGCCTCGAGCCATCCGGAGAATTAAGCAATCAGCCCCAGCATTTT.

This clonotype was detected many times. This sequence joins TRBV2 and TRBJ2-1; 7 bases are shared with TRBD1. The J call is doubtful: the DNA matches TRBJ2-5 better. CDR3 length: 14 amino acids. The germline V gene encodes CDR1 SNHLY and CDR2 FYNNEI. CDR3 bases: TGTGCCAGCAGCAGCCACAGGGGTCTGGAGACCCAGTACTTC. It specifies CASSSHRGLETQYF.

CDR3 in DNA: TGTGCCAGCAGCCTGACCCCGGGACAGGGGGATACGCAGTATTTT. This codes for CASSLTPGQGDTQYF. The V gene is TRBV5-5, the J gene TRBJ2-3, with 10 bases lining up with TRBD1. V was clipped by 4 bases and J by 6 bases; unmatched bases: 8. This CDR3 comprises 15 residues. Germline CDR1 reads SGHKS; CDR2 reads YYEKEE (reference sequence).

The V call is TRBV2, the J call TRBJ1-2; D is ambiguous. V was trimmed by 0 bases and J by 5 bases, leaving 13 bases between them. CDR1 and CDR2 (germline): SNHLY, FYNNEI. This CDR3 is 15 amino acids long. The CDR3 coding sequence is TGTGCCAGCAGTGAAGCTCGTCCGGAACCGTATGGCTACACCTTC. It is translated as CASSEARPEPYGYTF. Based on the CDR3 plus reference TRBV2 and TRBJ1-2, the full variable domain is EPEVTQTPSHQVTQMGQEVILRCVPISNHLYFYWYRQILGQKVEFLVSFYNNEISEKSEIFDDQFSVERPDGSNFTLKIRSTKLEDSAMYFCASSEARPEPYGYTFGSGTRLTVV.

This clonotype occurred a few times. The CDR3 DNA reads as TGTGCCAGCAGCCACAGGGACAGGGTCACAGATACGCAGTATTTT. Amino acids: CASSHRDRVTDTQYF. The chain recombines TRBV6-2 or TRBV6-3 with TRBJ2-3; 9 nucleotides agree with TRBD1. Trimming removed 6 bases from V and 2 bases from J; junction bases left unmatched: 6. The CDR3 loop spans 15 amino acids. Germline lookup yields CDR1 MNHEY and CDR2 SVGEGT.

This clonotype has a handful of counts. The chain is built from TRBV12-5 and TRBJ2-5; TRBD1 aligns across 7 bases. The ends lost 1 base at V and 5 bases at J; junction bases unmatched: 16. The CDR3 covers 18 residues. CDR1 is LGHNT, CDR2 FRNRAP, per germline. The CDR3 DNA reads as TGTGCTAGTGGTTTGGCCAAACAAATGACAGGGCCTCTGGAGACCCAGTACTTC. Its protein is CASGLAKQMTGPLETQYF.

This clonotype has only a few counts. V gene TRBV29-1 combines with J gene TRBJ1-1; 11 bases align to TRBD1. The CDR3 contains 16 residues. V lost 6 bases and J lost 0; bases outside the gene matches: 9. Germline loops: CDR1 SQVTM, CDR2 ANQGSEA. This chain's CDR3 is CSVQGQGASLNTEAFF. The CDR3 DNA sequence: TGCAGCGTCCAAGGACAGGGGGCATCGCTGAACACTGAAGCTTTCTTT.

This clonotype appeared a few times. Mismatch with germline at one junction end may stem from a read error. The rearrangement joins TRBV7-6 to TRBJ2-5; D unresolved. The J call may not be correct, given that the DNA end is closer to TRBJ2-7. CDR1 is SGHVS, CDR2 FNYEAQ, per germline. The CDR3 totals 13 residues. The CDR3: CASGFTKESEQYF. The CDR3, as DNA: TGTGCCAGCGGCTTCACCAAAGAGTCCGAGCAGTACTTC.